One sample yielded the 15 T cell receptor beta chains listed below, sequenced in a study of cytomegalovirus exposure and HLA in healthy donors. The PCR ran on 60 Vbeta and 13 Jbeta primers. Data came from immunoSEQ multiplex PCR; TCRdb stores just in-frame clones and leaves some out. This sample yields about 150,000 clones, of which approximately 80% are seen a single time; 13% belongs to the top ten. The sequencing sample was made of PBMCs. The source is a man aged 30 to 45 in good health and CMV-seropositive.

This chain joins TRBV11-2 and TRBJ2-1; D is possibly TRBD1 (5 bases). CDR1 SGHAT and CDR2 FQNNGV come from the germline V gene. Trimming removed 4 bases from V and 4 bases from J, with 14 bases in between. This CDR3 is built from 15 residues. The CDR3 coding sequence is TGTGCCAGCAGCTATGTAAGGGGTGGGTACAATGAGCAGTTCTTC. Protein sequence: CASSYVRGGYNEQFF.

The rearrangement uses TRBV28 and TRBJ2-5; D is unclear. Trimming left V 3 bases short and J 1 base short, with 6 bases between. The CDR3 sequence is 13 residues long. The V gene's germline CDR1 is MDHEN and CDR2 SYDVKM. This chain's CDR3 is CASSLGSQETQYF. The CDR3 DNA follows: TGTGCCAGCAGTTTGGGCAGCCAAGAGACCCAGTACTTC.

The V call is TRBV6-5, the J call TRBJ2-3, with TRBD2 as a possible D gene (6 bases). The length of the CDR3 is 15 residues. V was cut by 7 bases and J by 3 bases, with 17 bases left in between. CDR1 and CDR2 from the germline V gene are MNHEY and SVGAGI. For the CDR3, the DNA is TGTGCCAGCACCTCACAGTGGGGGAGGACAGATACGCAGTATTTT. This gives the protein CASTSQWGRTDTQYF.

This chain connects TRBV9 to TRBJ1-6; 8 positions match TRBD1. The germline V gene encodes CDR1 SGDLS and CDR2 YYNGEE. With V trimmed by 3 bases and J by 7 bases, 3 bases remained unmatched. This CDR3 has 14 residues. CDR3 nucleotide sequence: TGTGCCAGCAGCGCGGGGACAGGAAATTCACCCCTCCACTTT. It yields the protein CASSAGTGNSPLHF.

For this clone: This CDR3 is missing its conserved last phenylalanine or tryptophan, likely due to a read error. The chain has TRBV7-9 and TRBJ2-7; the match to TRBD1 covers 9 bases. The V and J ends lost 4 bases and 3 bases, in that order; junction bases with no gene match: 7. Germline V lookup: CDR1 SEHNR, CDR2 FQNEAQ (reference sequence). This CDR3 is built from 15 residues. The chain's CDR3 is CASSYEGQGIYEQYL. CDR3 sequence (DNA): TGTGCCAGCAGCTACGAGGGACAGGGAATCTACGAGCAGTACCTC.

This chain uses TRBV10-2 with TRBJ2-3; 8 bases line up with TRBD1. Germline assignment: CDR1 WSHSY and CDR2 SAAADI. J was trimmed by 4 bases and V by 0 bases; bases with no gene match: 6. The CDR3 runs to 16 residues. DNA for the CDR3: TGCGCCAGCAGTGAGTCGCAGGGGGCTGTAGCAGATACGCAGTATTTT. The encoded protein is CASSESQGAVADTQYF.

On this clone itself: Other DNA sequences in this sample translate to the same CDR3. This chain connects TRBV5-1 to TRBJ2-7; TRBD2 agrees at 8 bases. The CDR3 is 15 amino acids. Germline values: CDR1 SGHRS, CDR2 YFSETQ. With V trimmed by 0 bases and J by 0 bases, 2 bases remained unmatched. CDR3 DNA: TGCGCCAGCAGCTTGGCGGGGGGGAGCTCCTACGAGCAGTACTTC. Amino acid sequence: CASSLAGGSSYEQYF.

The CDR3 loop is CASTVEGPETQYF. The CDR3 DNA is TGTGCCAGCACCGTTGAGGGCCCCGAGACCCAGTACTTC. The V gene is TRBV7-9, the J gene TRBJ2-5, with D possibly TRBD2 on 5 matching bases. CDR1 is SEHNR, CDR2 FQNEAQ, per germline (reference sequence). V was cut by 7 bases and J by 5 bases, with 14 bases left in between. CDR3 length equals 13 residues.

The gene calls are TRBV15 and TRBJ2-7; 12 nucleotides agree with TRBD2. CDR1 is LNHNV and CDR2 is YYDKDF in the germline V gene (reference sequence). The CDR3 length is 17 residues. The V segment lost 0 bases and the J segment 3 bases; nucleotides outside the gene matches: 6. The CDR3 DNA sequence: TGTGCCACCAGCAGAGAGCTACCGACTAGCGGGAGCTACGAGCAGTACTTC. This sequence encodes CATSRELPTSGSYEQYF.

The CDR3, as DNA: TGTGCCAGTAAAGCGGGAGGGGACTCCTACAATGAGCAGTTCTTC. As protein: CASKAGGDSYNEQFF. The chain links TRBV19 to TRBJ2-1; 10 bases align to TRBD2. The junction had 3 bases not matched to a gene; V was cut back by 7 bases and J by 0 bases. Germline V CDR1 and CDR2: LNHDA, SQIVND (reference sequence). This CDR3 comprises 15 residues.

This clone was observed a single time. V gene TRBV7-6 combines with J gene TRBJ1-1, with 8 positions matching TRBD1. CDR3 length equals 16 residues. CDR1 and CDR2 (germline): SGHVS, FNYEAQ. V was pared by 1 base and J by 3 bases, with 7 bases of the junction left unmatched. The CDR3 loop is CASSLGTGIVDTEAFF. The CDR3 coding sequence is TGTGCCAGCAGCTTAGGGACAGGGATCGTGGACACTGAAGCTTTCTTT.

The chain joins TRBV10-3 to TRBJ1-5; D remains ambiguous. The CDR3 length is 12 residues. Germline loops: CDR1 ENHRY, CDR2 SYGVKD. The V end was cut by 6 bases, the J end by 4 bases, with 7 bases between. The DNA of the CDR3 is TGTGCCATCAGCGGGGATAATCAGCCCCAGCATTTT. This gives the protein CAISGDNQPQHF.

Comment on this clone: The sample holds other DNA sequences that translate to the same CDR3. V gene TRBV7-9 combines with J gene TRBJ1-1; no firm D call. The ends were cut back, 5 bases at V and 1 base at J, with 11 bases in the middle. This CDR3 region has 14 residues. Germline values: CDR1 SEHNR, CDR2 FQNEAQ (reference sequence). CDR3 in DNA: TGTGCCAGCAGCGATGGAGATAGGAACACTGAAGCTTTCTTT. Protein product: CASSDGDRNTEAFF.

This clone was counted once. This rearrangement joins TRBV30 to TRBJ2-2, with D hard to call. Trimming removed 2 bases from V and 7 bases from J, with 8 bases in between. This CDR3 comprises 12 residues. Germline V lookup: CDR1 GTSNPN, CDR2 SVGIG (reference sequence). The CDR3 loop reads CAWSRVNGELFF. For the CDR3, the DNA is TGTGCCTGGAGTCGGGTAAACGGGGAGCTGTTTTTT.

The chain has TRBV6-1 and TRBJ2-3, with D maybe TRBD1 (6 bases). CDR1 and CDR2 from the germline V gene are MNHNS and SASEGT. CDR3 size: 14 residues. Trimming took off 5 bases at V and 1 base at J, with 10 bases between the two ends. The CDR3 DNA sequence: TGTGCCAGCAGTATCCGGACAGGCACAGATACGCAGTATTTT. This sequence encodes CASSIRTGTDTQYF.